This T cell receptor beta chain was profiled in a study of read filtering for tumor transcriptome and immune sequencing. Study-wide results and limits: Correlation between methods rose after single-read clonotypes were removed. RNA-seq captured clonotypes less deeply and reliably than IR-seq. Roughly 80% of IR-seq clonotypes had a single read, yet these held 3.5% to 4.5% of reads.

This library used about 400 ng RNA and molecular barcoded adaptors spanning alpha/delta and beta/gamma chains. One entry per CDR3 protein, called by TCRdb with MiXCR from the reads. Found here are approximately 40,000 distinct CDR3 sequences, around 15% of them singletons; the top ten hold roughly 30%. The V and J ends lost 4 bases and 5 bases, in that order; junction bases with no gene match: 9. CDR1 SGHVS and CDR2 FNYEAQ come from the germline V gene. CDR3 size: 15 residues. In the case of this clonotype: Its target is unknown.

Sampling of bone marrow took place during active disease in every patient. V is TRBV7-6 and J is TRBJ2-5; 8 bases map to TRBD1. The sequenced sample was a population of CD138-negative cells sorted from bone marrow. This sequence originates from a donor aged 40 or older with multiple myeloma. CDR3 sequence reads: CASSSGTGTWETQYF. CDR3 nucleotides: TGTGCCAGCAGCTCCGGGACAGGTACCTGGGAGACCCAGTACTTC.